This entry features one TCR beta chain sequence. Antigen: not known. The CDR3 contains 14 residues. Unmatched junction bases numbered 6, after V lost 0 bases and J lost 9 bases. Germline assignment: CDR1 SGDLS and CDR2 YYNGEE. Stated treatment: oral pan-JAK inhibitor, 5-10 mg twice daily. Those with alopecia areata gave lesional scalp punch biopsies and peripheral blood. These data are taken from a study of CD8+ T cells in alopecia areata. General study points: Scalp clonality and expanded CD8+ clones among the top 100 fell significantly with tofacitinib.

cDNA prepared by RNA extraction and subsequent reverse transcription served as the template for sequencing. Using immunoSEQ multiplex PCR, the repertoire was profiled, and TCRdb retains in-frame clones only, with some absent. The data show about 180,000 clones, approximately 50% seen once. Sequences were derived from CD8+ T cells sorted from blood, sampled between weeks 51 and 54, from a patient treated with tofacitinib. The receptor comes from a human donor with alopecia areata. The rearrangement joins TRBV9 to TRBJ1-5; TRBD1 matches 7 bases. CDR3 sequence (DNA): TGTGCCAGCAGCGTAGGAACAGGGGAAGGGCCCCAGCATTTT. Translation: CASSVGTGEGPQHF.